These 28 T cell receptor beta chains originate from one sample sequenced in a study of OX40 agonist ivuxolimab in advanced cancers. Clones were sequenced by immunoSEQ multiplex PCR, and TCRdb holds only the in-frame ones, with some missing. The sample shows over 50,000 clones, approximately 86% of them seen only once. The material was CD4+ or CD8+ T cells sorted from blood, obtained in a trial of the OX40 agonist ivuxolimab. These receptors were taken from an adult with an advanced solid tumor such as melanoma, head and neck, liver or kidney cancer.

This clone was observed a handful of times. The chain is built from TRBV7-8 and TRBJ1-6, with 9 positions matching TRBD1. The CDR3 runs 16 residues. Germline CDR1 is SGHVS and CDR2 is FQNEAQ. The V gene end was trimmed by 5 bases and the J gene end by 5 bases; junction bases not matched to a gene: 7. CDR3 nucleotide sequence: TGTGCCAGCAGCCACCGGGACAGGGCAGATAATTCACCCCTCCACTTT. Its protein is CASSHRDRADNSPLHF.

The chain links TRBV19 to TRBJ2-5; D is perhaps TRBD1 (6 bases). The CDR3 extends over 15 amino acids. The germline V gene encodes CDR1 LNHDA and CDR2 SQIVND (reference sequence). Between the trimmed V and J ends, which lost 3 bases and 2 bases, there was a span of 13 bases. The CDR3, as DNA: TGTGCCAGTAGTATTGGACGACAGGAGCAAGAGACCCAGTACTTC. Its protein is CASSIGRQEQETQYF.

The chain uses TRBV6-5 and TRBJ1-1; D is ambiguous. Deletions cut 8 bases from V and 0 bases from J, with 16 bases between. The germline CDR1 and CDR2 sequences are MNHEY and SVGAGI. This CDR3 contains 15 residues. CDR3 nucleotides: TGTGCCAGCCTAGAACCTACAGCTATGAACACTGAAGCTTTCTTT. Residues: CASLEPTAMNTEAFF.

The J gene is TRBJ1-1, the V gene TRBV28; D perhaps matches TRBD1 (5 bases). Germline V CDR1 and CDR2: MDHEN, SYDVKM. CDR3 size: 13 residues. Trimming took off 2 bases at V and 4 bases at J, with 8 bases between the two ends. CDR3 bases: TGTGCCAGCAGTTTAGAGGGGACCACTGAAGCTTTCTTT. Its translation: CASSLEGTTEAFF.

The V call is TRBV28, the J call TRBJ2-7; D not resolved. There are 11 residues in the CDR3. Germline V CDR1 and CDR2: MDHEN, SYDVKM. V lost 5 bases to trimming and J lost 3 bases, with 5 bases between them. CDR3 region: CASSRFYEQYF. In nucleotides, the CDR3 is TGTGCCAGCAGTCGTTTCTACGAGCAGTACTTC.

V and J are TRBV27 and TRBJ2-2; the match to TRBD2 covers 15 bases. From germline, CDR1 is MNHEY and CDR2 SMNVEV (reference sequence). CDR3 length equals 19 residues. With V trimmed by 1 base and J by 5 bases, 8 bases remained unmatched. The DNA for the CDR3 is TGTGCCAGCAGTTTATACGGGACTAGCGGGGGGCCGGGAACCGGGGAGCTGTTTTTT. Translation gives CASSLYGTSGGPGTGELFF.

The chain recombines TRBV5-6 with TRBJ1-2, with a weak D call TRBD1 (6 bases). Trimming shortened V by 6 bases and J by 6 bases, and 21 bases separated the two germline ends. Germline assignment: CDR1 SGHDT and CDR2 YYEEEE. CDR3 length equals 15 residues. In nucleotides, the CDR3 is TGTGCCAGCAACCCAGGGACAAGAACTATGAATGGCTACACCTTC. This codes for CASNPGTRTMNGYTF.

The chain joins TRBV19 to TRBJ2-3; 11 nucleotides line up with TRBD2. The length of the CDR3 is 17 residues. Germline V gene sequence: CDR1 LNHDA, CDR2 SQIVND (reference sequence). The junction had 10 bases not matched to a gene; V was cut back by 4 bases and J by 4 bases. The DNA for the CDR3 is TGTGCCAGTAGTACTCGATATAGCGGGGGGGCAGCAGATACGCAGTATTTT. It yields the protein CASSTRYSGGAADTQYF.

This chain joins TRBV28 and TRBJ2-5; the D is unclear. The J call may not be correct, given that the DNA end is closer to TRBJ2-7. CDR1 and CDR2 (germline): MDHEN, SYDVKM. The length of the CDR3 is 12 residues. CDR3 protein: CASSLSLDEQYF. The CDR3 region has the DNA TGTGCCAGCAGTTTAAGTCTAGACGAGCAGTACTTC.

This clone showed up just a few times. The chain joins TRBV11-1 to TRBJ2-2; no reliable D call. The CDR3 is made up of 14 amino acids. The V end was cut by 3 bases, the J end by 0 bases, with 5 bases between. CDR1 and CDR2 (germline): SGHAT, FQDESV (reference sequence). CDR3 sequence: CASSLGTNTGELFF. The CDR3 DNA reads as TGTGCCAGCAGCTTGGGCACGAACACCGGGGAGCTGTTTTTT.

The rearrangement joins TRBV29-1 to TRBJ2-1; 8 positions match TRBD1. V trimming: 4 bases; J trimming: 3 bases; junction bases outside the gene matches: 5. The CDR3 covers 14 residues. The V gene's germline CDR1 is SQVTM and CDR2 ANQGSEA. For the CDR3, the DNA is TGCAGCGTTGTCGGGGACAGGCACTACAATGAGCAGTTCTTC. This encodes CSVVGDRHYNEQFF.

V and J are TRBV9 and TRBJ1-2; no clear D. The CDR3 has 13 amino acids. V shed 6 bases and J shed 3 bases, with 12 bases lying between them. Looked up from germline, CDR1 is SGDLS and CDR2 is YYNGEE. CDR3 sequence: CASTRSEDYGYTF. The CDR3 nucleotides are TGTGCCAGCACCCGGTCCGAGGACTATGGCTACACCTTC.

This clone was seen only a few times. This chain links TRBV7-8 with TRBJ1-1, with unresolved D. CDR3 length: 15 residues. Trimming took 0 bases from V and 0 from J, leaving 8 bases between them. CDR1 and CDR2 (germline): SGHVS, FQNEAQ. This chain's CDR3 is CASSLAGLMNTEAFF. The CDR3 DNA reads TGTGCCAGCAGCTTAGCAGGCCTTATGAACACTGAAGCTTTCTTT.

V is TRBV5-4 and J is TRBJ1-1; no clear D gene. Trimming shortened V by 4 bases and J by 1 base, and 5 bases separated the two germline ends. The CDR3 consists of 12 residues. CDR1 and CDR2 (germline): SGHNT, YYREEE (reference sequence). The CDR3 sequence is CASSPRNTEAFF. DNA for the CDR3: TGTGCCAGCAGCCCTAGGAACACTGAAGCTTTCTTT.

This CDR3 is CATSLGGSSNEQYF. The CDR3 DNA is TGTGCCACCAGCTTGGGAGGCAGTTCTAACGAGCAGTACTTC. This rearrangement joins TRBV15 to TRBJ2-7, with TRBD2 as a possible D gene (6 bases). This CDR3 contains 14 residues. V lost 5 bases and J 5 bases, leaving 16 bases between the germline ends. In germline, CDR1 is LNHNV, CDR2 YYDKDF (reference sequence).

The V call is TRBV6-5, the J call TRBJ1-1; a weak D match, TRBD1 (5 bases). This CDR3 comprises 16 residues. With 3 bases removed from V and 0 bases from J, the gap between germline ends came to 14 bases. CDR1 is MNHEY, CDR2 SVGAGI, per germline. CDR3 nucleotides: TGTGCCAGCAGTTATTCGGGCCGGGGGGTGAACACTGAAGCTTTCTTT. Protein: CASSYSGRGVNTEAFF.

This clone appeared once. CDR3 nucleotides: TGTGCCAGCAGTTCATTCGGGGGGGTAAACTATGGCTACACCTTC. Translation gives CASSSFGGVNYGYTF. The chain carries TRBV27 and TRBJ1-2; TRBD1 might be the D (5 bases). Germline lookup yields CDR1 MNHEY and CDR2 SMNVEV (reference sequence). CDR3 size: 15 residues. Trimming stripped 4 bases from V and 2 bases from J, with 14 bases between.

There are a few counts of this clone. V gene TRBV11-3 combines with J gene TRBJ2-2, with D possibly being TRBD2 (8 bases). The CDR3 is made up of 17 amino acids. V lost 1 base and J lost 0, with 12 bases in between. Germline CDR1 SGHNT, CDR2 YENEEA. The CDR3 protein is CASSLGGGTANTGELFF. The DNA of the CDR3 is TGTGCCAGCAGCTTAGGCGGGGGGACAGCGAACACCGGGGAGCTGTTTTTT.

This clone was observed a single time. The J gene is TRBJ2-2, the V gene TRBV5-5; D unresolved. The CDR3 is 14 residues long. Trimming stripped 4 bases from V and 0 bases from J, with 7 bases between. The germline V gene encodes CDR1 SGHKS and CDR2 YYEKEE (reference sequence). The CDR3 sequence: CASSQATNTGELFF. The CDR3 coding sequence is TGTGCCAGCAGCCAGGCCACGAACACCGGGGAGCTGTTTTTT.

The gene calls are TRBV12-5 and TRBJ1-5; 8 positions match TRBD1. The CDR3 length is 15 residues. Trimming at V came to 0 bases and at J to 6 bases, leaving 4 bases not matched to a gene. Germline-derived CDR1 and CDR2 are LGHNT and FRNRAP. CDR3 DNA: TGTGCTAGTGGTTTGGTGGACAGGGATGCTCAGCCCCAGCATTTT. This translates into CASGLVDRDAQPQHF.

In regard to this clone: No conserved phenylalanine or tryptophan ends this CDR3, so it is likely a read error. This chain joins TRBV18 and TRBJ1-6; no clear D gene. This CDR3 is 15 amino acids long. Trimming pared 7 bases from V and 5 bases from J, leaving 15 bases between. Germline V lookup: CDR1 KGHSH, CDR2 LQKENI. For the CDR3, the DNA is TGTGCCAGCTGCTCAAGCGGGGTTAATAATTCACCCCTCCACCTT. This sequence encodes CASCSSGVNNSPLHL.

The chain joins TRBV6-5 to TRBJ2-2, with TRBD1 as a possible D gene (5 bases). The CDR3 is made up of 13 amino acids. V lost 0 bases and J lost 6, with 5 bases in between. Germline loops: CDR1 MNHEY, CDR2 SVGAGI. CDR3 sequence: CASSYSTAGELFF. The CDR3 DNA sequence: TGTGCCAGCAGTTACTCGACAGCCGGGGAGCTGTTTTTT.

The V call is TRBV28, the J call TRBJ2-3; D is ambiguous. V dropped 4 bases and J dropped 2 bases, with 13 bases sitting between them. The V gene's germline CDR1 is MDHEN and CDR2 SYDVKM. The CDR3 consists of 15 residues. For the CDR3, the DNA is TGTGCCAGCAGTTCCCCCCCAAGTCCCACAGATACGCAGTATTTT. This translates into CASSSPPSPTDTQYF. Using reference TRBV28 and TRBJ2-3 for the parts outside the CDR3, the full variable domain is DVKVTQSSRYLVKRTGEKVFLECVQDMDHENMFWYRQDPGLGLRLIYFSYDVKMKEKGDIPEGYSVSREKKERFSLILESASTNQTSMYLCASSSPPSPTDTQYFGPGTRLTVL.

This sequence joins TRBV28 and TRBJ2-2; tentative D call: TRBD1 (5 bases). The CDR3 spans 15 residues. From germline, CDR1 is MDHEN and CDR2 SYDVKM. V was clipped by 7 bases and J by 2 bases, with 14 bases between them. For the CDR3, the DNA is TGTGCCAGCAACCTACTGACAGAAAACACCGGGGAGCTGTTTTTT. Translating it yields CASNLLTENTGELFF.

This clone was observed a single time. The gene calls are TRBV28 and TRBJ2-2; possibly TRBD2 for D (5 bases). Germline lookup yields CDR1 MDHEN and CDR2 SYDVKM. V gave up 3 bases and J gave up 6 bases, with 11 bases separating them. This CDR3 contains 14 residues. The CDR3 DNA reads as TGTGCCAGCAGTTTCAGGAGGTATCCCGGGGAGCTGTTTTTT. Its protein product is CASSFRRYPGELFF.

The V gene is TRBV6-1, the J gene TRBJ1-1; TRBD1 matches at 9 bases. With V trimmed by 6 bases and J by 3 bases, 8 bases remained unmatched. The CDR3 has 15 amino acids. In germline, CDR1 is MNHNS, CDR2 SASEGT. The CDR3: CASRPGQGIYTEAFF. The CDR3 DNA sequence: TGTGCCAGCAGACCGGGACAGGGAATCTACACTGAAGCTTTCTTT.

The chain employs TRBV28 and TRBJ1-2; TRBD1 aligns across 7 bases. The CDR3 is 13 residues long. V was clipped by 3 bases and J by 2 bases; unmatched bases: 0. The germline V gene has CDR1 MDHEN and CDR2 SYDVKM. CDR3 coding DNA: TGTGCCAGCAGTTTGGGACAGAACTATGGCTACACCTTC. The encoded protein is CASSLGQNYGYTF.

V gene TRBV13 combines with J gene TRBJ2-7; 7 bases match TRBD1. The V and J ends lost 5 bases and 3 bases, in that order; junction bases with no gene match: 10. Germline V gene data show CDR1 as PRHDT and CDR2 as FYEKMQ (reference sequence). The CDR3 runs 15 residues. CDR3 DNA: TGTGCCAGCAGCACCCGACAGGGAAACCTCTACGAGCAGTACTTC. It yields the protein CASSTRQGNLYEQYF. The full variable domain, in which reference TRBV13 and TRBJ2-7 provide the parts outside the CDR3, is AAGVIQSPRHLIKEKRETATLKCYPIPRHDTVYWYQQGPGQDPQFLISFYEKMQSDKGSIPDRFSAQQFSDYHSELNMSSLELGDSALYFCASSTRQGNLYEQYFGPGTRLTVT.